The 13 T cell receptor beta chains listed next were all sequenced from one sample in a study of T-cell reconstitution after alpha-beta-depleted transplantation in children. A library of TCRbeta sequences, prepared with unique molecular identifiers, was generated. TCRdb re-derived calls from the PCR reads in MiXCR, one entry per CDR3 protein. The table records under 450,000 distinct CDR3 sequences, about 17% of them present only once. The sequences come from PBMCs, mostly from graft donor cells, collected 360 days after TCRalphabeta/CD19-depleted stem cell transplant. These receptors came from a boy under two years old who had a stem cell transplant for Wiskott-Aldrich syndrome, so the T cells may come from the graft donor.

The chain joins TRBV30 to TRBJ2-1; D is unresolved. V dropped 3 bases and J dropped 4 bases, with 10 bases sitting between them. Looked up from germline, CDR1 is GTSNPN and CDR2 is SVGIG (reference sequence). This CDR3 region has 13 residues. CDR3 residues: CAWSRTYYNEQFF. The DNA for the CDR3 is TGTGCCTGGAGCCGTACCTATTACAATGAGCAGTTCTTC.

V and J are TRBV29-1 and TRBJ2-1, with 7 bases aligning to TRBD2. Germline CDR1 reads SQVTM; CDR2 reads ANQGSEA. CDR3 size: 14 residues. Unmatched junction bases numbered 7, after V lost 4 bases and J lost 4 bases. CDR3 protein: CSVGGEGSYNEQFF. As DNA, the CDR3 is TGCAGCGTTGGGGGGGAGGGCAGTTACAATGAGCAGTTCTTC.

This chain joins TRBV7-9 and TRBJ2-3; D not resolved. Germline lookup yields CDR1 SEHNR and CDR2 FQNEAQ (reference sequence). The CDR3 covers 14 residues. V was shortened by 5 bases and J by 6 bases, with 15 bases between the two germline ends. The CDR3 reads CASSQRALADTQYF. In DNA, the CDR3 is TGTGCCAGCAGCCAAAGGGCCTTGGCGGATACGCAGTATTTT.

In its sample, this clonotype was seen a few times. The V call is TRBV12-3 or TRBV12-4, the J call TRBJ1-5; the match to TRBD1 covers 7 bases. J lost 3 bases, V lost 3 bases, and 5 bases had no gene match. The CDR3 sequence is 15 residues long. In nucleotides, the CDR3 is TGTGCCAGCAGTTTGACAGGGTGGGTCAATCAGCCCCAGCATTTT. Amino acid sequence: CASSLTGWVNQPQHF.

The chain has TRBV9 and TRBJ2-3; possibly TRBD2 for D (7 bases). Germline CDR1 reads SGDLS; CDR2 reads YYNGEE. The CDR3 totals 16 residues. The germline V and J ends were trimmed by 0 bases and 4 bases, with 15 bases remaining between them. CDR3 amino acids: CASSVGWGGGADTQYF. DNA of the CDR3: TGTGCCAGCAGCGTAGGGTGGGGAGGGGGAGCAGATACGCAGTATTTT.

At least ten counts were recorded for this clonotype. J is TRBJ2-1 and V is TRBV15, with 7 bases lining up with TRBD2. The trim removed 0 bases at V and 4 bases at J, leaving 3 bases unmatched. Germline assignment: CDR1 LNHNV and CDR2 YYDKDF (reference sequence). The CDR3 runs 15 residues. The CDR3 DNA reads TGTGCCACCAGCAGAGATGGGAGGGGATACAATGAGCAGTTCTTC. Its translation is CATSRDGRGYNEQFF.

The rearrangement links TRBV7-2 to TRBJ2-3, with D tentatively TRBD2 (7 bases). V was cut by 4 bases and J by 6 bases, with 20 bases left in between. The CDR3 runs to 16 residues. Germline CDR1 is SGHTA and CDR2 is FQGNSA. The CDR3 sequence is CASSSLEGGPCDTQYF. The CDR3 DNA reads TGTGCCAGCAGCTCCCTTGAGGGGGGGCCATGTGATACGCAGTATTTT. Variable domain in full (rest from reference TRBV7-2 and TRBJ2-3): GAGVSQSPSNKVTEKGKDVELRCDPISGHTALYWYRQSLGQGLEFLIYFQGNSAPDKSGLPSDRFSAERTGGSVSTLTIQRTQQEDSAVYLCASSSLEGGPCDTQYFGPGTRLTVL.

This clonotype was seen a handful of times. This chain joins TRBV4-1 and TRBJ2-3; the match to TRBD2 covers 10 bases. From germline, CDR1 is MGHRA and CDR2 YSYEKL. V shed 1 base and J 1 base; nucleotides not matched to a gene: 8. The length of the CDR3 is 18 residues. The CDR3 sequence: CASSQVLERGGGTDTQYF. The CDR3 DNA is TGCGCCAGCAGCCAAGTGCTTGAGCGGGGGGGCGGCACAGATACGCAGTATTTT.

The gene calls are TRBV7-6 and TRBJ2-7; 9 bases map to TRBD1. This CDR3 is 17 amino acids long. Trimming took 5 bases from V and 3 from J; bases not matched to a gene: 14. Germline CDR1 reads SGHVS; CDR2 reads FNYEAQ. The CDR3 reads CASSLGQGRTFSYEQYF. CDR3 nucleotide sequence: TGTGCCAGCAGCCTAGGACAGGGGAGAACCTTTAGCTACGAGCAGTACTTC.

The CDR3 protein is CASSEWSRLSYEQYF. The CDR3 region has the DNA TGTGCCAGCAGTGAATGGTCTCGGTTATCCTACGAGCAGTACTTC. The chain carries TRBV2 and TRBJ2-7; D gene unclear. The CDR3 totals 15 residues. The V end lost 2 bases, the J end lost 1 base, and 12 bases lay between the germline ends. Looked up from germline, CDR1 is SNHLY and CDR2 is FYNNEI.

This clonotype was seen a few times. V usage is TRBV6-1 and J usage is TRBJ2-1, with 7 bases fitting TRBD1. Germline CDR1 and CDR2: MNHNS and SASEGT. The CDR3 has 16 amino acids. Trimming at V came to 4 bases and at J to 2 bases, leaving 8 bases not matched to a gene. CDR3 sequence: CASSGRRTGPYNEQFF. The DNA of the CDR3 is TGTGCCAGCAGTGGACGGCGGACAGGTCCCTACAATGAGCAGTTCTTC.

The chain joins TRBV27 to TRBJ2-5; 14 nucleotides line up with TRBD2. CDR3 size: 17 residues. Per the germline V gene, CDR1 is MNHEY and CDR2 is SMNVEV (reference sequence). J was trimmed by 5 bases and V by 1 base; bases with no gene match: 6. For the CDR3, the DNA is TGTGCCAGCAGTTTATTGGGACTAGCGGGAGATAGGGAGACCCAGTACTTC. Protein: CASSLLGLAGDRETQYF.

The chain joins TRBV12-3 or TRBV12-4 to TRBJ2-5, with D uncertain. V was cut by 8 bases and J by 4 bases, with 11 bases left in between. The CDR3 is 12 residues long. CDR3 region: CASGGSGETQYF. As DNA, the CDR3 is TGTGCCAGCGGCGGTTCGGGAGAGACCCAGTACTTC.